The T cell receptor (beta chain) under discussion was sequenced for a study of Tregs in tolerant kidney transplant recipients. Study-wide results and limits: Nucleotide sequences could not be compared across some patients' samples due to primer changes.

Looked up from germline, CDR1 is SGHNT and CDR2 is YYREEE (reference sequence). There are 15 residues in the CDR3. The V segment lost 1 base and the J segment 4 bases; nucleotides outside the gene matches: 3. TCRdb's copy holds only in-frame clones and misses some; the assay was immunoSEQ multiplex PCR. The profile shows more than 70,000 clones, roughly 90% of them singletons. Turning to this clone: Its antigen is as yet unknown.

Related graft donors supplied nonmyeloablative bone marrow transplants, and mixed chimerism was transient. Unstimulated Tregs (CD4+CD25+CD127-) and CD4+CD25- non-Tregs were sorted from PBMCs. V is TRBV5-4 and J is TRBJ2-3; 10 bases are a match to TRBD2. The receptor was isolated from a human patient who received a combined kidney and bone marrow transplant. The graft donor may be the source of some T cells. The material was CD4+ T cells from blood (PBMCs), obtained 24 months after the transplant. The CDR3 DNA reads TGTGCCAGCAGCTTGAGCGGGAGGGTAGCAGATACGCAGTATTTT. Its protein is CASSLSGRVADTQYF.